Below, one TCR beta chain is given with its context. These data are taken from a study of T cell responses to AZD1222 COVID-19 vaccine. Libraries were prepared by immunoSEQ multiplex PCR; TCRdb keeps only in-frame clonotypes and omits some of them. The sample holds 150,000 to 200,000 clones, about nine tenths seen once. Per germline, CDR1 KGHDR and CDR2 SFDVKD. This CDR3 region has 12 residues. With 5 bases removed from V and 6 bases from J, the gap between germline ends came to 8 bases. The sample in question was peripheral blood, obtained 28 days after the second AZD1222 dose. The chain is built from TRBV24-1 and TRBJ2-3; no clear D gene. This receptor was obtained from an adult who received the AZD1222 COVID-19 vaccine. In DNA form, the CDR3 reads TGTGCCACCAGTGGGGCCGGGGATACGCAGTATTTT. It encodes CATSGAGDTQYF.